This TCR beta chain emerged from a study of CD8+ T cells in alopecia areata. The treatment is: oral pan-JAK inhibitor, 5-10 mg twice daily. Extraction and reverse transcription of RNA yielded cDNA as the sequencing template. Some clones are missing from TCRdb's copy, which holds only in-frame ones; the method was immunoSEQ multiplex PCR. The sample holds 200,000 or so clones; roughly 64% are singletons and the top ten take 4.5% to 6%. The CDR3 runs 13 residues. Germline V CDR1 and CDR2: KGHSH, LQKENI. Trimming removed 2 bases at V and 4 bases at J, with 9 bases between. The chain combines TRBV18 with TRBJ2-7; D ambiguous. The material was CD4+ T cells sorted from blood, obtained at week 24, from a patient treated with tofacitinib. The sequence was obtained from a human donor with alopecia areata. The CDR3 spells CASSPGHPYEQYF. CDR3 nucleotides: TGTGCCAGCTCACCAGGGCACCCGTACGAGCAGTACTTC.